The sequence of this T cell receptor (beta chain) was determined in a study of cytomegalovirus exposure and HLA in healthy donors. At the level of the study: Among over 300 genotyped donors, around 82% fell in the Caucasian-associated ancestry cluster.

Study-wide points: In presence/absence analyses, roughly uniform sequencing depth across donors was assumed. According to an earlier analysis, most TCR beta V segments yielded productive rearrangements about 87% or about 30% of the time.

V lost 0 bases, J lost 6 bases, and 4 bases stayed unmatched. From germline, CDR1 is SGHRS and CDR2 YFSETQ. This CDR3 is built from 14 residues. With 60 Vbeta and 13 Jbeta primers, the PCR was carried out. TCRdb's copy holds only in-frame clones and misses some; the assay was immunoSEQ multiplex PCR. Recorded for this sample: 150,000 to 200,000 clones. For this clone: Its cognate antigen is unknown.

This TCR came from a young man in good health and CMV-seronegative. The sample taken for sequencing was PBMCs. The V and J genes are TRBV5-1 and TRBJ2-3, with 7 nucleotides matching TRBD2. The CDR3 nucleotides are TGCGCCAGCAGCTTGGGACTAGCAGCGGATACGCAGTATTTT. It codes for CASSLGLAADTQYF.